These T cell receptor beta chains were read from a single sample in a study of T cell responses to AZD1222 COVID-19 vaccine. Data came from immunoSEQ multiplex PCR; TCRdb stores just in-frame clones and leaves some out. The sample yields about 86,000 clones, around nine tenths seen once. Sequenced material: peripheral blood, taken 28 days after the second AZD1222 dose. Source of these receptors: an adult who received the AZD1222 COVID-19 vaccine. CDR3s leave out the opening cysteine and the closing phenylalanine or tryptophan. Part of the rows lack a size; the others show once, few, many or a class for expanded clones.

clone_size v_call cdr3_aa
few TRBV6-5 ASSPGTSDYNEQF
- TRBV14 ASSQGASRSTDTQY
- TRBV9 ASSASGYGYT
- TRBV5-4 ASSTTYEQY
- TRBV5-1 ASSLAQASGANVLT
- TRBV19 ASSVPASGVETQY
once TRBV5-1 ASSPGTVNYGYT
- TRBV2 ASTPEGASYEQY
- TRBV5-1 ASSLGSGRTSTDTQY
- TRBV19 ASSPSLLAGGADTQY